Sequencing of this TCR beta chain was carried out in a study of a mutant IDH1 vaccine in newly diagnosed glioma. Across the whole study: The start of vaccination came 4-6 weeks after radiotherapy alone, or with temozolomide cycles. Averaging 40.4 years of age, treated patients were around 62% male and around 40% female. Findings and caveats of the study: Patients mounted vaccine-induced immune responses in about 92% of cases.

Trimming shortened V by 1 base and J by 5 bases, and 12 bases separated the two germline ends. CDR1 SGDLS and CDR2 YYNGEE come from the germline V gene. The CDR3 spans 14 residues. Time point defined: week 5, during vaccination. Mutant IDH1 20-mer peptide, at 300 ug, made up each vaccine dose, with topical imiquimod. Tumors from donors were new WHO grade 3 or 4 IDH1-mutant astrocytomas with ATRX loss. TCRdb keeps only in-frame clones here, not all; method: immunoSEQ multiplex PCR. The table has about 29,000 clones, about nine tenths seen once. Of note for this clone: The antigen is undetermined.

The sample was peripheral blood mononuclear cells (PBMCs), taken from a glioma patient whose treatment included an IDH1 peptide vaccine. The rearrangement joins TRBV9 to TRBJ2-5; no clear D gene. This sequence originates from a woman between 40 and 55 years old with glioma. Some clones in this sample may be carry-over from other donors' samples. As DNA, the CDR3 is TGTGCCAGCAGCGTATCTTCAGCTTGGGAGACCCAGTACTTC. This gives the protein CASSVSSAWETQYF.